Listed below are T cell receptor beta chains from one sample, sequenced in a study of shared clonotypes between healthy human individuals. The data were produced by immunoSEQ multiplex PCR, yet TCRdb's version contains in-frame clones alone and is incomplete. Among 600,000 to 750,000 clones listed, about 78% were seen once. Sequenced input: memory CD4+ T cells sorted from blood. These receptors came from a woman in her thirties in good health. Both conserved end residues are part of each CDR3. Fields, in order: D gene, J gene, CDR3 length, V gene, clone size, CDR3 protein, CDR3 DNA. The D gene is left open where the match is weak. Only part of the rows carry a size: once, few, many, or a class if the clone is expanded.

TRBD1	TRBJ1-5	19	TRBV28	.	CASSSPRGQGASGNQPQHF	TGTGCCAGCAGTTCCCCTAGGGGACAGGGGGCGAGTGGCAATCAGCCCCAGCATTTT
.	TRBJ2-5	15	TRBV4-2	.	CASSQGGSYQETQYF	TGTGCCAGCAGCCAAGGTGGATCATACCAAGAGACCCAGTACTTC
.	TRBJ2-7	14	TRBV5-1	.	CASSLVGGSYEQYF	TGCGCCAGCAGCTTGGTTGGGGGGAGCTACGAGCAGTACTTC
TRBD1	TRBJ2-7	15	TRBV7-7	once	CASSHPGQGIHEQYF	TGCGCCAGCAGCCATCCGGGACAGGGTATCCACGAGCAGTACTTC
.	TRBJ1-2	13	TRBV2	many	CASSASPNYGYTF	TGTGCCAGCAGTGCTAGTCCTAACTATGGCTACACCTTC
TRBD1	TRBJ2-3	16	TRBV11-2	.	CASTPRTGVGTDTQYF	TGTGCCAGCACCCCTAGGACAGGGGTGGGTACAGATACGCAGTATTTT
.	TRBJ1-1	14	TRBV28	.	CASSLTGRYTEAFF	TGTGCCAGCAGTTTAACTGGGAGATATACTGAAGCTTTCTTT
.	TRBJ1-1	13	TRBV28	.	CASTPIIGTEAFF	TGTGCCAGCACCCCGATTATAGGCACTGAAGCTTTCTTT
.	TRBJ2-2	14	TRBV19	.	CASSPTGGSGELFF	TGTGCCAGTAGTCCCACTGGGGGGTCCGGGGAGCTGTTTTTT
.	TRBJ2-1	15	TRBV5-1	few	CASSLVAGTYNEQFF	TGCGCCAGCAGCTTGGTCGCGGGGACTTACAATGAGCAGTTCTTC
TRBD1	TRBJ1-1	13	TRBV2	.	CASSRTGSTEAFF	TGTGCCAGCAGTCGGACAGGGAGCACTGAAGCTTTCTTT
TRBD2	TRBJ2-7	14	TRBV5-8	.	CASRRIAGALEQYF	TGTGCCAGCAGGCGGATAGCGGGAGCGCTCGAGCAGTACTTC
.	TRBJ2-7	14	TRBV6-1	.	CASLPNGFGYEQYF	TGTGCCAGCTTGCCGAACGGGTTTGGCTACGAGCAGTACTTC
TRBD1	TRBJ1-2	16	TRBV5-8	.	CASSKRRGTVNYGYTF	TGTGCCAGCAGCAAACGCAGGGGGACAGTCAACTATGGCTACACCTTC
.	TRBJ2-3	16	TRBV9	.	CASSVGPGRSTHTQYF	TGTGCCAGCAGCGTAGGGCCGGGGCGGTCGACTCATACGCAGTATTTT
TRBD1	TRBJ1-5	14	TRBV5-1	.	CASSSGQGNQPQHF	TGCGCCAGCAGCTCCGGACAGGGAAATCAGCCCCAGCATTTT
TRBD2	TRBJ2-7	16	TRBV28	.	CASSSPQAGRSYEQYF	TGTGCCAGCAGTTCCCCCCAAGCGGGGCGCTCCTACGAGCAGTACTTC
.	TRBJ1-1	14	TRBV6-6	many	CASRTNSGDPEAFF	TGTGCCAGCAGGACAAACTCAGGGGACCCTGAAGCTTTCTTT
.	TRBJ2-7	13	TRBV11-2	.	CASSPRVWNEQYF	TGTGCCAGCAGCCCTAGGGTCTGGAATGAGCAGTACTTC
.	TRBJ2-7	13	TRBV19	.	CASSHRDRLLLRF	TGTGCCAGCTCCCACCGGGACCGGCTACTCCTTCGGTTC
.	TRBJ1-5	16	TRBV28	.	CASSFKGVRGNQPQHF	TGTGCCAGCAGTTTCAAGGGGGTGCGCGGCAATCAGCCCCAGCATTTT
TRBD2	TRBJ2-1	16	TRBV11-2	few	CASSSTRTGGVHEQFF	TGTGCCAGCAGCTCGACCCGGACGGGAGGGGTCCATGAGCAGTTCTTC
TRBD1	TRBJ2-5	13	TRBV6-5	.	CASSLQGAKTQYF	TGTGCCAGCAGCCTACAGGGGGCGAAGACCCAGTACTTC
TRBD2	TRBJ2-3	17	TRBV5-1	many	CASSWSGRSASTDTQYF	TGCGCCAGCAGCTGGAGCGGGAGGTCGGCTAGCACAGATACGCAGTATTTT
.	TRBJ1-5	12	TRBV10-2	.	CASSEGDGPQHF	TGCGCCAGCAGTGAAGGGGACGGTCCCCAGCATTTT
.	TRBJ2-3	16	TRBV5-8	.	CASSWGDTLSTDTQYF	TGTGCCAGCAGCTGGGGGGACACCCTGAGCACAGATACGCAGTATTTT
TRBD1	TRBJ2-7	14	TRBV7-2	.	CASSARDSYYEQYF	TGTGCCAGCAGCGCCCGGGACAGTTACTACGAGCAGTACTTC
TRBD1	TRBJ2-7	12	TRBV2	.	CASSRDSYEQYF	TGTGCCAGCAGTAGGGACAGCTACGAGCAGTACTTC
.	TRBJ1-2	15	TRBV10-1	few	CASKRPTVGCYGYTF	TGCGCCAGCAAACGCCCGACCGTGGGCTGCTATGGCTACACCTTC
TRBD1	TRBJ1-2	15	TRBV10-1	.	CASNNPGQGAPGYTF	TGCGCCAGCAATAACCCGGGACAGGGGGCGCCTGGCTACACCTTC
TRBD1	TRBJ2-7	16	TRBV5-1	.	CASSLRGPGQTLEQYF	TGCGCCAGCAGCTTGAGGGGTCCGGGACAGACCTTGGAGCAGTACTTC
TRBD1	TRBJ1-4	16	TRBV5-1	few	CASSPGQGTANEKLFF	TGCGCCAGCAGCCCCGGACAGGGGACGGCTAATGAAAAACTGTTTTTT
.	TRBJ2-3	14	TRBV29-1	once	CSVVGQSSTDTQYF	TGCAGCGTTGTAGGACAGTCTAGCACAGATACGCAGTATTTT
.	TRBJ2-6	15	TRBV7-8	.	CASSSQLSGANVLTF	TGTGCCAGCAGCTCTCAGCTCTCTGGGGCCAACGTCCTGACTTTC
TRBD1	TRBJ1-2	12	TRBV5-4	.	CASSLGQGGYTF	TGTGCCAGCAGCTTGGGACAGGGTGGCTACACCTTC
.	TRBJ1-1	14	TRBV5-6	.	CASSSAGTSHEAFF	TGTGCCAGCAGCTCAGCCGGGACCTCCCATGAAGCTTTCTTT
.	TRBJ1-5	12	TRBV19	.	CATREVGQPQHF	TGTGCCACTCGCGAGGTGGGACAGCCCCAGCATTTT
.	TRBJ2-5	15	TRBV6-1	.	CASSGGAIPQETQYF	TGTGCCAGCAGTGGGGGAGCCATCCCCCAAGAGACCCAGTACTTC
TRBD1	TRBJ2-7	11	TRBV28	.	CASRAGGEQYF	TGTGCCAGCAGAGCAGGGGGCGAGCAGTACTTC
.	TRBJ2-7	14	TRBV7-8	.	CASSSGARSYEQYF	TGTGCCAGCAGCTCCGGGGCCCGATCCTACGAGCAGTACTTC
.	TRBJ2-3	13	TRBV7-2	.	CASSLAIRDTQYF	TGTGCCAGCAGCTTGGCAATCCGAGATACGCAGTATTTT
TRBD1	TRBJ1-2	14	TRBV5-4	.	CASSYRDRNYGYTF	TGTGCCAGCAGCTACCGGGACAGAAACTATGGCTACACCTTC
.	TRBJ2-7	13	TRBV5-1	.	CASSFQGTYEQYF	TGCGCCAGCAGCTTCCAGGGGACCTACGAGCAGTACTTC
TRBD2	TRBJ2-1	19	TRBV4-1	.	CASSQDELAGGPRYNEQFF	TGCGCCAGCAGCCAAGATGAACTAGCGGGAGGGCCGAGGTACAATGAGCAGTTCTTC